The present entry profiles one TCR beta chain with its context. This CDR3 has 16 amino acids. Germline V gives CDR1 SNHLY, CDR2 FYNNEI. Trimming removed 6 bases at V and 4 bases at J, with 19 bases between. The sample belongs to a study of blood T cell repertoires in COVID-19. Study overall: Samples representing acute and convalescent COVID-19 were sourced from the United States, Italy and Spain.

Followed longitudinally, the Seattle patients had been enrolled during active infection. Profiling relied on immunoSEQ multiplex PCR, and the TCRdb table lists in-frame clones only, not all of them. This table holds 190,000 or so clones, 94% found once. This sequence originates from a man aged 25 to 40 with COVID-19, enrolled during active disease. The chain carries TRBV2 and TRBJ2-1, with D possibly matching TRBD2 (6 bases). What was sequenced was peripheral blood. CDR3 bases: TGTGCCAGCAGCCCTTTGCTTGCGCGGGAATACAATGAGCAGTTCTTC. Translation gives CASSPLLAREYNEQFF.